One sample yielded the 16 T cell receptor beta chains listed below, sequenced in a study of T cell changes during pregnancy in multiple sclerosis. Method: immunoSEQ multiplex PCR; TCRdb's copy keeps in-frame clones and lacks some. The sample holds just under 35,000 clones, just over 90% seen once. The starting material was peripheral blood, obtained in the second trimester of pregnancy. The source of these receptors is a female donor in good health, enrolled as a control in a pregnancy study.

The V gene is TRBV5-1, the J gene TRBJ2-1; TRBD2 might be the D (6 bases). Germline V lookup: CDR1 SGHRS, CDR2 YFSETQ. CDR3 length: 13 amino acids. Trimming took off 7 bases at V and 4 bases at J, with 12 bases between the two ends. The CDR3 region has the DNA TGCGCCAGCGGACGGGACTCGTACAATGAGCAGTTCTTC. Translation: CASGRDSYNEQFF.

The CDR3 region has the DNA TGTGCCAGCAGTCAACTAGCGGGGGGTCGTTTGGAGACCCAGTACTTC. This translates into CASSQLAGGRLETQYF. The gene calls are TRBV11-1 and TRBJ2-5, with 12 bases lining up with TRBD2. Germline loops: CDR1 SGHAT, CDR2 FQDESV (reference sequence). The CDR3 is 16 amino acids. V gave up 6 bases and J gave up 5 bases; unmatched junction bases: 10.

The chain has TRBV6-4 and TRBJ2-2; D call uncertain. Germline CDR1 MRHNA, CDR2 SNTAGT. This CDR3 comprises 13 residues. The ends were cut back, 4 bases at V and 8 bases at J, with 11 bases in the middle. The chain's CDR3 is CASSAGDAGELFF. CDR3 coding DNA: TGTGCCAGCAGTGCAGGTGACGCAGGGGAGCTGTTTTTT.

The CDR3 sequence: CASSLGQTGSYEQYF. The CDR3 coding sequence is TGTGCCAGCAGCTTAGGTCAGACAGGGTCCTACGAGCAGTACTTC. The chain is built from TRBV11-1 and TRBJ2-7, with 7 bases lining up with TRBD1. CDR3 length equals 15 residues. Germline values: CDR1 SGHAT, CDR2 FQDESV (reference sequence). Losses at the gene ends were 1 base for V and 1 base for J; bases not matched to a gene: 4.

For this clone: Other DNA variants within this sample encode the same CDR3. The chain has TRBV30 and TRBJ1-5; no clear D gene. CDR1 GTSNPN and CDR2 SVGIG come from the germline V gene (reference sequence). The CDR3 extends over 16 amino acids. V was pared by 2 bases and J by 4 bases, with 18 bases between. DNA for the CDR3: TGTGCCTGGAGTTTGTGGTCTCCCACAAGTAATCAGCCCCAGCATTTT. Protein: CAWSLWSPTSNQPQHF.

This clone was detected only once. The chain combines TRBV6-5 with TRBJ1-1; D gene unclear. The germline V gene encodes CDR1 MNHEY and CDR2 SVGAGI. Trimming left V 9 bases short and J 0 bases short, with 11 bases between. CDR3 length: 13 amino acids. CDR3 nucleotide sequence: TGTGCCAGTAAACAGATGATGAACACTGAAGCTTTCTTT. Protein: CASKQMMNTEAFF.

The CDR3 nucleotides read TGTGCCAGCAGCCAAGTAGTTGACACCGGGGAGCTGTTTTTT. Translated: CASSQVVDTGELFF. The rearrangement joins TRBV4-2 to TRBJ2-2; D call uncertain. This CDR3 is built from 14 residues. Germline CDR1 and CDR2: LGHNA and YNFKEQ. The V end was cut by 1 base, the J end by 3 bases, with 6 bases between.

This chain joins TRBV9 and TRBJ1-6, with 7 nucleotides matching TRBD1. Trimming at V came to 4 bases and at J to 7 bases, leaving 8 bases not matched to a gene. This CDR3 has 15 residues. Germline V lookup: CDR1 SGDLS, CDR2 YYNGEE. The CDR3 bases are TGTGCCAGCAGCAACCTACAGGGGATGAATTCACCCCTCCACTTT. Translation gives CASSNLQGMNSPLHF.

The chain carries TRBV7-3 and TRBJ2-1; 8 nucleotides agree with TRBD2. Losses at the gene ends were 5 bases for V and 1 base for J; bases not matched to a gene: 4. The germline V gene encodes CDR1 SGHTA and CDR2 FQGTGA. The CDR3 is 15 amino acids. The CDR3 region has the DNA TGTGCCAGCAGCCCGACTAGCGCATCCTACAATGAGCAGTTCTTC. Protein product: CASSPTSASYNEQFF.

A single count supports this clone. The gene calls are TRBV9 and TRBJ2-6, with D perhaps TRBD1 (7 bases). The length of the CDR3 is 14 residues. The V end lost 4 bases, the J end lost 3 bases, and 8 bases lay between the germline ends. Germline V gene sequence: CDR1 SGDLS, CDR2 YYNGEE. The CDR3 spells CASSQGGGANVLTF. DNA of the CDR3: TGTGCCAGCAGCCAGGGGGGTGGGGCCAACGTCCTGACTTTC.

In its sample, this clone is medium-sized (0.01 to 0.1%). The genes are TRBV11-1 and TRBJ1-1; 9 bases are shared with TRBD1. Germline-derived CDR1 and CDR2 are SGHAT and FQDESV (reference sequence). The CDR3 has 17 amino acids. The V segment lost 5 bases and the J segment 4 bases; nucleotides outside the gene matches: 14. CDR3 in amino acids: CASSETTGQGLGTEAFF. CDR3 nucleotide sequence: TGTGCCAGCAGCGAGACAACTGGACAGGGGCTAGGCACTGAAGCTTTCTTT. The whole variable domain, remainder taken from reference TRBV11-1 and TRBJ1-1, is EAEVAQSPRYKITEKSQAVAFWCDPISGHATLYWYRQILGQGPELLVQFQDESVVDDSQLPKDRFSAERLKGVDSTLKIQPAELGDSAMYLCASSETTGQGLGTEAFFGQGTRLTVV.

The CDR3 loop is CASRPGTGKSPLHF. The CDR3, as DNA: TGTGCCAGCCGACCCGGGACAGGGAAATCACCCCTCCACTTT. The chain links TRBV2 to TRBJ1-6; 9 nucleotides align to TRBD1. CDR3 length: 14 residues. Trimming took 8 bases from V and 10 from J; bases not matched to a gene: 9. Germline CDR1 SNHLY, CDR2 FYNNEI.

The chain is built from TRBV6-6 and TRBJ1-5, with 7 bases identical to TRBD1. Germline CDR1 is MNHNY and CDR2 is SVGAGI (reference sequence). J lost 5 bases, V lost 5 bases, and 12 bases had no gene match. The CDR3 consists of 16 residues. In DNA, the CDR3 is TGTGCCAGCAGTCCCTCTAGTGCAGGGGGACATCAGCCCCAGCATTTT. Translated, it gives CASSPSSAGGHQPQHF.

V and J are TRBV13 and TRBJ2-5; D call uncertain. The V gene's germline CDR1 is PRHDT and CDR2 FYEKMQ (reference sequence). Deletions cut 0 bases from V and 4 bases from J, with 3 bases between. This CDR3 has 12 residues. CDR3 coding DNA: TGTGCCAGCAGCTTAGGCCTAGAGACCCAGTACTTC. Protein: CASSLGLETQYF.

This CDR3 is CASSLEGDREQYF. The CDR3 bases are TGTGCCAGCAGCTTAGAGGGGGACAGGGAACAGTACTTC. J is TRBJ2-5 and V is TRBV11-2; 9 nucleotides match TRBD1. CDR1 and CDR2 from the germline V gene are SGHAT and FQNNGV. Trimming at V came to 0 bases and at J to 11 bases, leaving 4 bases not matched to a gene. CDR3 length: 13 residues.

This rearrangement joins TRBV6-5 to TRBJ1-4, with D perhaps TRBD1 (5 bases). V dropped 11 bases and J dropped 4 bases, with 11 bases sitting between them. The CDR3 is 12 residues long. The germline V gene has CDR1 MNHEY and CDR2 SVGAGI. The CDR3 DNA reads TGTGCCGCCCGGGGGAGTAATGAAAAACTGTTTTTT. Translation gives CAARGSNEKLFF.